One sample yielded the 17 T cell receptor beta chains listed below, sequenced in a study of T cell repertoires in cytomegalovirus infection. Their antigen targets remain unknown. MiXCR, applied by TCRdb to the reads, yields one record per CDR3 protein. The sample lists roughly 310,000 distinct CDR3 sequences; about 29% were seen once. The material sequenced was cultured PBMCs, taken from culture after CMV antigen stimulation. The source is a human donor in good health (CMV status not recorded). Some clones in this sample may be carry-over from other donors' samples.

This clonotype came up a few times. The rearrangement links TRBV6-5 to TRBJ2-1; TRBD2 matches 16 bases. CDR3 length equals 15 residues. The V gene end was trimmed by 6 bases and the J gene end by 10 bases; junction bases not matched to a gene: 6. Looked up from germline, CDR1 is MNHEY and CDR2 is SVGAGI. CDR3: CASRPGTSGRAEQFF. In DNA, the CDR3 is TGTGCCAGCAGGCCTGGGACTAGCGGGAGGGCGGAGCAGTTCTTC.

At least ten counts were recorded for this clonotype. This chain links TRBV10-3 with TRBJ2-5; 8 bases line up with TRBD2. CDR1 is ENHRY and CDR2 is SYGVKD in the germline V gene. Trimming cost V 9 bases and J 5 bases; bases outside gene matches: 8. This CDR3 is 13 amino acids long. The CDR3 nucleotides read TGTGCCATAAGGACTAGCCTGTTGGAGACCCAGTACTTC. Amino acid sequence: CAIRTSLLETQYF.

With regard to this clonotype: Given a much more abundant clone one base away, this may be a read error. The CDR3 does not close with the conserved phenylalanine or tryptophan, likely indicating a read error. The V and J genes are TRBV19 and TRBJ1-1, with a possible D match to TRBD1 (5 bases). Germline V gene data show CDR1 as LNHDA and CDR2 as SQIVND (reference sequence). Trimming took 6 bases from V and 2 from J, leaving 10 bases between them. The CDR3 contains 13 residues. The CDR3 loop reads CASSYQGNTEAFS. The CDR3 DNA follows: TGTGCCAGTAGCTACCAGGGAAACACTGAAGCTTTCTCT.

The V and J genes are TRBV10-2 and TRBJ2-7; TRBD2 agrees at 9 bases. The CDR3 contains 17 residues. Trimming removed 8 bases from V and 4 bases from J; junction bases left unmatched: 18. Germline V gives CDR1 WSHSY, CDR2 SAAADI. This CDR3 is CASSLEAGGLTLYEQYF. The CDR3 coding sequence is TGCGCCAGCTCCCTGGAGGCGGGGGGGCTGACGTTATACGAGCAGTACTTC.

This sequence joins TRBV5-8 and TRBJ1-4; TRBD1 agrees at 10 bases. The V and J ends lost 5 bases and 0 bases, in that order; junction bases with no gene match: 10. The CDR3 is 18 residues long. Germline assignment: CDR1 SGHTS and CDR2 YDEGEE. CDR3 bases: TGTGCCAGCAGTTTCCGCCGGGACAGGGGCACAACTAATGAAAAACTGTTTTTT. This gives the protein CASSFRRDRGTTNEKLFF. Based on the CDR3 plus reference TRBV5-8 and TRBJ1-4, the full variable domain is EAGVTQSPTHLIKTRGQQATLRCSPISGHTSVYWYQQALGLGLQFLLWYDEGEERNRGNFPPRFSGRQFPNYSSELNVNALELEDSALYLCASSFRRDRGTTNEKLFFGSGTQLSVL.

In this sample, this clonotype turned up a few times. This sequence joins TRBV6-6 and TRBJ2-5; 12 positions match TRBD2. The CDR3 extends over 14 amino acids. After removal of 8 bases from V and 2 bases from J, the junction contained 3 bases not matched to a gene. Germline V lookup: CDR1 MNHNY, CDR2 SVGAGI (reference sequence). This CDR3 reads CASGGTSGQETQYF. The CDR3 nucleotides read TGTGCCAGCGGCGGGACTAGCGGGCAAGAGACCCAGTACTTC.

In the case of this clonotype: With a much larger clone just one base away, this may be a read error. This CDR3 is CANSFSSGNTIYF. The CDR3 region has the DNA TGTGCCAACAGCTTCAGCTCTGGAAACACCATATATTTT. The genes are TRBV7-2 and TRBJ1-3; D unclear. In germline, CDR1 is SGHTA, CDR2 FQGNSA. The CDR3 has 13 amino acids. The complete variable domain, with remaining parts taken from reference TRBV7-2 and TRBJ1-3, reads GAGVSQSPSNKVTEKGKDVELRCDPISGHTALYWYRQSLGQGLEFLIYFQGNSAPDKSGLPSDRFSAERTGGSVSTLTIQRTQQEDSAVYLCANSFSSGNTIYFGEGSWLTVV.

This clonotype was detected many times. V is TRBV27 and J is TRBJ2-6; D is unclear. This CDR3 is 15 amino acids long. Germline V gives CDR1 MNHEY, CDR2 SMNVEV (reference sequence). The V end lost 6 bases, the J end lost 0 bases, and 9 bases lay between the germline ends. The CDR3 DNA sequence: TGTGCCAGCAGCAAGCCAAGCTCTGGGGCCAACGTCCTGACTTTC. It translates to CASSKPSSGANVLTF.

The chain employs TRBV5-1 and TRBJ2-1; TRBD2 matches at 8 bases. The germline V gene has CDR1 SGHRS and CDR2 YFSETQ. J gave up 0 bases and V 3 bases, and 8 bases lay outside the gene matches. This CDR3 is built from 17 residues. CDR3 protein: CASSSNPSGSSYNEQFF. The CDR3 DNA reads as TGCGCCAGCAGCTCCAACCCAAGCGGGAGCTCCTACAATGAGCAGTTCTTC.

This clonotype has a handful of counts. The rearrangement links TRBV7-6 to TRBJ1-1, with TRBD1 matching 8 bases. Trimming removed 4 bases from V and 1 base from J; junction bases left unmatched: 14. CDR3 length: 18 amino acids. Germline CDR1 SGHVS, CDR2 FNYEAQ. The CDR3 region is CASSSQLRQGTPNTEAFF. Here the CDR3 DNA reads TGTGCCAGCAGCTCTCAGCTTAGACAGGGGACCCCGAACACTGAAGCTTTCTTT.

This clonotype was seen a handful of times. V and J are TRBV29-1 and TRBJ2-7; no clear D. In germline, CDR1 is SQVTM, CDR2 ANQGSEA. This CDR3 contains 13 residues. The V and J ends lost 4 bases and 2 bases respectively, with 12 bases between them. The CDR3 is CSVGTTPTYEQYF. CDR3 DNA: TGCAGCGTTGGCACTACCCCCACCTACGAGCAGTACTTC.

The table lists this clonotype with a few counts. The V gene is TRBV20-1, the J gene TRBJ2-3, with D hard to call. CDR3 length equals 15 residues. Germline CDR1 and CDR2: DFQATT and SNEGSKA (reference sequence). Deletions cut 3 bases from V and 5 bases from J, with 18 bases between. CDR3 region: CSASIPNPSGDTQYF. The CDR3 bases are TGCAGTGCTAGTATCCCCAACCCCTCGGGAGATACGCAGTATTTT.

V is TRBV5-1 and J is TRBJ2-3; tentatively, D is TRBD1 (5 bases). V was cut by 4 bases and J by 0 bases, with 12 bases left in between. CDR1 and CDR2 (germline): SGHRS, YFSETQ. This CDR3 region has 15 residues. The CDR3 loop is CASSLSGYSTDTQYF. The CDR3 DNA reads as TGCGCCAGCAGCCTATCAGGGTATAGCACAGATACGCAGTATTTT.

The V and J genes are TRBV7-6 and TRBJ2-7; 14 bases match TRBD2. The CDR3 spans 15 residues. Germline V gene sequence: CDR1 SGHVS, CDR2 FNYEAQ. V was clipped by 5 bases and J by 6 bases; unmatched bases: 6. The CDR3 DNA sequence: TGTGCCAGCAGCCCGGGACTAGCGGGAGCTCGCGAGCAGTACTTC. It yields the protein CASSPGLAGAREQYF.

The chain links TRBV12-3 or TRBV12-4 to TRBJ1-4, with D possibly being TRBD1 (6 bases). The ends were cut back, 7 bases at V and 5 bases at J, with 11 bases in the middle. This CDR3 region has 13 residues. For the CDR3, the DNA is TGTGCCAGCACCGATACAGGGAATGAAAAACTGTTTTTT. The encoded protein is CASTDTGNEKLFF.

The chain couples TRBV7-8 to TRBJ1-6, with 9 bases aligning to TRBD1. With 1 base clipped from V and 7 bases from J, the junction kept 8 bases outside the gene matches. Germline V CDR1 and CDR2: SGHVS, FQNEAQ. The CDR3 sequence is 17 residues long. The CDR3, as DNA: TGTGCCAGCAGCTTAGAAGGACAGGGGCGGAGGAATTCACCCCTCCACTTT. Translated, it gives CASSLEGQGRRNSPLHF.

V gene TRBV29-1 combines with J gene TRBJ2-1; 12 nucleotides line up with TRBD2. J gave up 7 bases and V 6 bases, and 10 bases lay outside the gene matches. The V gene's germline CDR1 is SQVTM and CDR2 ANQGSEA. CDR3 length equals 15 residues. The DNA of the CDR3 is TGCAGCGTCGGAGGGGCTCTAGCGGGAGGGAATGAGCAGTTCTTC. Translation: CSVGGALAGGNEQFF.